This T cell receptor beta chain comes out of a study of blood T cell repertoires in COVID-19. The data were produced by immunoSEQ multiplex PCR, yet TCRdb's version contains in-frame clones alone and is incomplete. The sample includes approximately 300,000 clones, 90% of them seen just once. Cohort assignment relied on participant-reported clinical history. CDR3 length: 16 amino acids. V gave up 5 bases and J gave up 10 bases; unmatched junction bases: 12. Germline-derived CDR1 and CDR2 are PRHDT and FYEKMQ (reference sequence). This TCR came from a woman aged 30 to 39 who had been exposed to COVID-19. The rearrangement joins TRBV13 to TRBJ2-1; TRBD2 agrees at 12 bases. The sample comprised PBMCs or T cells enriched from blood (not recorded which). The CDR3 region is CASSDLGLAGGREQFF. The CDR3 DNA reads TGTGCCAGCAGCGACCTTGGGCTAGCGGGGGGGCGCGAGCAGTTCTTC.